Shown below are 12 T cell receptor beta chains from a single sample sequenced in a study of T-cell reconstitution after alpha-beta-depleted transplantation in children. Unique molecular identifiers were used in preparing the TCRbeta library. TCRdb ran MiXCR on the PCR reads and lists one entry per CDR3 protein. The sample has around 130,000 distinct CDR3 sequences, roughly 10% seen once. Source: PBMCs, mostly from graft donor cells, taken 180 days after TCRalphabeta/CD19-depleted stem cell transplant. The receptors originated from a girl less than two years old who had a stem cell transplant for combined immunodeficiency, so the T cells may come from the graft donor.

This clonotype came up many times. V gene TRBV5-1 combines with J gene TRBJ2-7; D unresolved. V gave up 4 bases and J gave up 3 bases, with 17 bases separating them. Germline-derived CDR1 and CDR2 are SGHRS and YFSETQ. The CDR3 runs 15 residues. The CDR3 loop reads CASSPGPGEDYEQYF. The CDR3 nucleotides read TGCGCCAGCAGCCCCGGACCCGGAGAGGACTACGAGCAGTACTTC. Together with reference TRBV5-1 and TRBJ2-7, the CDR3 gives the full variable domain: KAGVTQTPRYLIKTRGQQVTLSCSPISGHRSVSWYQQTPGQGLQFLFEYFSETQRNKGNFPGRFSGRQFSNSRSEMNVSTLELGDSALYLCASSPGPGEDYEQYFGPGTRLTVT.

This chain uses TRBV10-3 with TRBJ2-3; the match to TRBD1 covers 8 bases. Germline V gene lookup returns CDR1 ENHRY and CDR2 SYGVKD. Unmatched junction bases numbered 2, after V lost 2 bases and J lost 1 base. The CDR3 runs 15 residues. The CDR3 DNA follows: TGTGCCATCAGTGAGCCGGGACAGGGCACAGATACGCAGTATTTT. Its protein is CAISEPGQGTDTQYF.

This clonotype was counted at least ten times. The gene calls are TRBV5-4 and TRBJ2-2; D not resolved. This CDR3 is 16 amino acids long. Germline loops: CDR1 SGHNT, CDR2 YYREEE (reference sequence). The V end was cut by 4 bases, the J end by 0 bases, with 13 bases between. CDR3 DNA sequence: TGTGCCAGCAGCCCGAGGATGGTAGCGAACACCGGGGAGCTGTTTTTT. This sequence encodes CASSPRMVANTGELFF.

This rearrangement joins TRBV7-2 to TRBJ2-2, with 12 bases matching TRBD2. Germline V gene data show CDR1 as SGHTA and CDR2 as FQGNSA. The CDR3 consists of 16 residues. The V and J ends lost 5 bases and 4 bases, in that order; junction bases with no gene match: 5. DNA for the CDR3: TGTGCCAGCAGCGTTAGACTAGCGGGGGTCACCGGGGAGCTGTTTTTT. Translation gives CASSVRLAGVTGELFF.

The table lists this clonotype with a few counts. The V and J genes are TRBV5-1 and TRBJ2-1, with TRBD1 matching over 7 bases. Per the germline V gene, CDR1 is SGHRS and CDR2 is YFSETQ. This CDR3 spans 16 amino acids. V shed 4 bases and J 0 bases; nucleotides not matched to a gene: 7. The CDR3 nucleotides read TGCGCCAGCAGCATCCTCCGGGACAGCTCCTACAATGAGCAGTTCTTC. Translated, it gives CASSILRDSSYNEQFF.

This clonotype was picked up many times. V gene TRBV12-3 or TRBV12-4 combines with J gene TRBJ2-7, with D perhaps TRBD1 or TRBD2 (6 bases each). The CDR3 totals 13 residues. V lost 3 bases, J lost 4 bases, and 10 bases lay in between. The CDR3 is CASSFQGTYEQYF. CDR3 nucleotide sequence: TGTGCCAGCAGTTTTCAGGGGACTTACGAGCAGTACTTC.

The CDR3 DNA sequence: TGTGCTAGTGGTCTTAGCCCGGGGGAAAACATTCAGTACTTC. It codes for CASGLSPGENIQYF. This chain uses TRBV12-5 with TRBJ2-4; maybe TRBD2 (6 bases). The CDR3 is made up of 14 amino acids. The V and J ends lost 5 bases and 5 bases respectively, with 13 bases between them. The germline V gene has CDR1 LGHNT and CDR2 FRNRAP.

This clonotype was counted ten times or more. This chain links TRBV11-2 with TRBJ2-1; 10 bases line up with TRBD1. This CDR3 spans 18 amino acids. The germline V gene encodes CDR1 SGHAT and CDR2 FQNNGV. The trim removed 0 bases at V and 4 bases at J, leaving 9 bases unmatched. CDR3 bases: TGTGCCAGCAGCTTAGAAGTGTCCTGGGACAGGGGTTACAATGAGCAGTTCTTC. Protein: CASSLEVSWDRGYNEQFF.

The V gene is TRBV20-1, the J gene TRBJ2-7; either TRBD1 or TRBD2 may fit D (5 bases each). Between the trimmed V and J ends, which lost 6 bases and 2 bases, there was a span of 17 bases. This CDR3 is built from 14 residues. Germline V gives CDR1 DFQATT, CDR2 SNEGSKA (reference sequence). The CDR3 region is CSAPNGAKPYEQYF. In DNA form, the CDR3 reads TGCAGTGCCCCAAACGGGGCCAAGCCCTACGAGCAGTACTTC.

This clonotype was seen only a few times. The chain joins TRBV29-1 to TRBJ1-1; no reliable D call. The V end was cut by 3 bases, the J end by 1 base, with 6 bases between. The CDR3 covers 12 residues. The germline gives CDR1 SQVTM, CDR2 ANQGSEA. The CDR3 bases are TGCAGCGTTGACGAGGGGAACACTGAAGCTTTCTTT. Encoded protein: CSVDEGNTEAFF.

CDR3 sequence reads: CASSLSGISYEQYF. Written as DNA, the CDR3 is TGTGCCAGCAGTTTATCAGGGATTTCCTACGAGCAGTACTTC. The J gene is TRBJ2-7, the V gene TRBV27; no clear D gene. This CDR3 spans 14 amino acids. The germline V and J ends were trimmed by 0 bases and 1 base, with 7 bases remaining between them. Germline values: CDR1 MNHEY, CDR2 SMNVEV (reference sequence).

The V and J genes are TRBV28 and TRBJ1-2, with D maybe TRBD1 (6 bases). Germline V gives CDR1 MDHEN, CDR2 SYDVKM. The V end was cut by 3 bases, the J end by 0 bases, with 11 bases between. The length of the CDR3 is 15 residues. DNA of the CDR3: TGTGCCAGCAGTTTTACGGGGACACCTAACTATGGCTACACCTTC. This codes for CASSFTGTPNYGYTF.